Listed below are T cell receptor beta chains from one sample, sequenced in a study of shared clonotypes between healthy human individuals. The table came from immunoSEQ multiplex PCR; TCRdb's copy has only in-frame clones and leaves some out. The table has 600,000 or so clones, around 96% seen once; the top ten hold around 0.11%. The sequencing input was naive CD8+ T cells sorted from blood. The receptors derive from a woman aged 25 to 39 in good health. CDR3s include the opening cysteine and the closing phenylalanine or tryptophan. The order of the fields is CDR3 protein, CDR3 DNA, V gene, D gene, clone size, J gene. D genes are given only for firm matches. The size field is filled for only some rows; it gives once, few, many or a size class.

CASSLELAETTLGEQYF TGTGCCAGCAGCTTAGAACTAGCGGAAACTACCCTTGGCGAGCAGTACTTC TRBV7-2 TRBD2 . TRBJ2-7
CASSLERGSGANVLTF TGTGCCAGCAGCTTAGAAAGGGGGTCTGGGGCCAACGTCCTGACTTTC TRBV13 . once TRBJ2-6
CASSYSASNFEQYF TGTGCCAGCAGTTACTCTGCTAGCAACTTCGAGCAGTACTTC TRBV6-5 . . TRBJ2-7
CASSYQDRTGELFF TGTGCCAGCAGCTACCAAGACAGGACCGGGGAGCTGTTTTTT TRBV7-9 . . TRBJ2-2
CASSLTSSAHNEQFF TGCGCCAGCAGCCTGACTAGTAGCGCTCACAATGAGCAGTTCTTC TRBV5-1 . . TRBJ2-1
CASSLFSRPTDTQYF TGTGCCAGCAGTTTGTTCAGTAGACCCACAGATACGCAGTATTTT TRBV28 . . TRBJ2-3
CASRPDQVVATIYF TGTGCCAGCAGGCCTGACCAGGTTGTAGCCACCATATATTTT TRBV28 . once TRBJ1-3
CASSQGLAGTNTGELFF TGTGCCAGCAGCCAAGGACTAGCGGGAACGAACACCGGGGAGCTGTTTTTT TRBV13 TRBD2 . TRBJ2-2
CASSLGAGPAYNEQFF TGTGCCAGCAGCTTAGGGGCGGGCCCGGCCTACAATGAGCAGTTCTTC TRBV7-8 . . TRBJ2-1
CASSLGGGYGYTF TGTGCCAGCAGTTTGGGGGGTGGCTATGGCTACACCTTC TRBV27 . . TRBJ1-2
CASSLDHTGDGPGNEQFF TGTGCCAGCAGCTTAGACCACACAGGGGATGGCCCCGGCAATGAGCAGTTCTTC TRBV11-3 TRBD1 once TRBJ2-1
CASSPRDGTYEQYF TGTGCCAGCTCACCCCGGGACGGAACCTACGAGCAGTACTTC TRBV18 . . TRBJ2-7
CASSMRQPDSNQPQHF TGTGCCAGCAGTATGAGACAGCCCGATAGCAATCAGCCCCAGCATTTT TRBV27 . . TRBJ1-5
CASSLSFGRASNQPQHF TGTGCCAGCAGTTTATCATTCGGCAGGGCGAGCAATCAGCCCCAGCATTTT TRBV28 . . TRBJ1-5
CASSDGTGAGANVLTF TGTGCCAGCAGTGACGGAACAGGGGCTGGGGCCAACGTCCTGACTTTC TRBV6-4 TRBD1 . TRBJ2-6